What follows is one T cell receptor beta chain and its context. The target antigen is unknown. The repertoire was sequenced with immunoSEQ multiplex PCR; TCRdb's copy has only in-frame clones and lacks some. The sample yields about 25,000 clones, around nine tenths seen once. CDR1 SGHRS and CDR2 YFSETQ come from the germline V gene. The CDR3 totals 15 residues. Trimming left V 1 base short and J 5 bases short, with 15 bases between. The data stem from a study of chemoradiotherapy in HPV16-positive cancers. Whole-study findings and limits: HPV-specific T cells were functionally defined from only a couple of HPV16-positive patients. During treatment, candidate HPV-specific clones and E7-related motifs expanded in tumor. HPV-responsive T-cell expansion during chemoradiotherapy was linked to improved recurrence-free survival in HPV16-positive patients.

Sequenced material: blood, taken from a patient who underwent chemoradiotherapy. This rearrangement joins TRBV5-1 to TRBJ2-5; D may be TRBD2 (7 bases). The sequence was collected from a human donor with HPV-associated anogenital cancer. In nucleotides, the CDR3 is TGCGCCAGCAGCTTGTCCCCAGGGGAGGGGGAGACCCAGTACTTC. Its translation: CASSLSPGEGETQYF.